Listed below are T cell receptor beta chains from one sample, sequenced in a study of shared clonotypes between healthy human individuals. Libraries were prepared by immunoSEQ multiplex PCR; TCRdb keeps only in-frame clonotypes and omits some of them. Of about 1.5 million clones in the sample, 95% to 99% were seen once. What was sequenced was naive CD4+ T cells sorted from blood. These receptors came from a man aged 25-40 years in good health. The CDR3 runs from the conserved cysteine through the conserved F or W. A D gene is named only where the DNA matches it firmly.

>TRBD1|TRBJ1-3|TRBV5-6
CASSRRQGRSGNTIYF
>TRBD2|TRBJ2-7|TRBV5-4
CASSWPGRGNEQYF
>-|TRBJ1-1|TRBV5-1
CASSLGLTRVYTEAFF
>-|TRBJ2-5|TRBV9
CASSVEPTETQYF
>TRBD2|TRBJ2-3|TRBV9
CASSVALAGHRYTQYF
>-|TRBJ1-1|TRBV18
CASSPGRGMANTEAFF
>TRBD2|TRBJ2-5|TRBV6-5
CASSYSASGSVGTQYF
>-|TRBJ2-7|TRBV27
CASSQRGSNRILASYEQYF
>-|TRBJ2-4|TRBV25-1
CASSEYKNGEGGYIQYF
>-|TRBJ2-7|TRBV11-2
CASSLRKIMIYEQYF
>-|TRBJ1-2|TRBV10-1
CASSDGYYGYTF
>-|TRBJ1-2|TRBV29-1
CSVGTSPNYGYTF
>-|TRBJ2-5|TRBV29-1
CSVEGRRQETQYF
>-|TRBJ2-2|TRBV7-9
CASSLVQTGELFF
>-|TRBJ1-2|TRBV5-5
CASSLADLYGYTF
>-|TRBJ2-7|TRBV6-5
CASSYDSSPRSYEQYF
>-|TRBJ2-5|TRBV9
CASSVGVTDGKETQYF
>-|TRBJ2-5|TRBV6-1
CASSEGRPQETQYF
>-|TRBJ2-3|TRBV6-5
CASSYSTPPDTQYF
>TRBD2|TRBJ2-1|TRBV19
CASSIPSGRAREQFF
>TRBD1|TRBJ1-3|TRBV9
CASSVTLAPTGDSGNTIYF
>-|TRBJ1-2|TRBV11-2
CASSLVSESYGYTF
>-|TRBJ1-1|TRBV6-5
CASSLRQVNTEAFF
>TRBD2|TRBJ2-3|TRBV7-8
CASTLAGSTDTQYF
>TRBD1|TRBJ2-5|TRBV18
CASSRDRQETQYF